The rows below give T cell receptor beta chains drawn from one sample of a study of brain metastases from non-small cell lung cancer. The repertoire was sequenced with immunoSEQ multiplex PCR; TCRdb's copy has only in-frame clones and lacks some. This sample has 2,000 to 2,500 clones, with roughly 85% found just once. Sequenced input: tumor-adjacent normal tissue. All receptors derive from a donor over 35 with non-small cell lung cancer. Each CDR3 is given with its conserved first and last residue. Fields, in order: V gene, clone size, CDR3 protein. A clone size is listed for some rows: how often the clone was seen (once, few, many), or a class if it is expanded.

TRBV4-3 - CASSRLSPRSGANVLTF
TRBV6-5 - CASRLGDSPLHF
TRBV24-1 - CATSADSTDTQYF
TRBV4-3 - CASSQDSGGSSETQYF
TRBV20-1 - CSARVVDTIYF
TRBV10-3 - CAISDDKNTEAFF
TRBV5-1 once CASSLGSGAPYNEQFF
TRBV5-4 - CASSFEDGKYGYTF
TRBV4-2 - CASQSGLAGDTQYF
TRBV27 - CASSLSTSGYNEQFF
TRBV27 once CASSRSPSGGGSETQYF
TRBV19 - CASSPRPDRLNTEAFF
TRBV5-4 - CASSPTVNTGELFF
TRBV13 - CASSSRTGAYEQYF
TRBV28 - CASSREFGNQPQHF
TRBV6-4 once CASSPGTTDTQYF
TRBV15 once CATSITKGTGVIEQYF
TRBV7-8 - CASSLTASGGSGNEQFF
TRBV6-5 - CASRLRDRVNSPLHF
TRBV28 - CASSLLRGGQYF
TRBV18 - CASSLTTNTDTQYF
TRBV2 - CASIGKGSSTGELFF
TRBV10-3 - CAISDDHFRGNEQYF
TRBV5-4 - CASRQGLAGGNTGELFF
TRBV11-1 - CASSPHNSGEETQYF
TRBV19 - CASSIGRQISNQPQHF
TRBV7-2 - CANSSPRDRNLLNEQFF
TRBV7-9 - CASTDGLAFQETQYF
TRBV7-3 - CASSAAGDIDTQYF
TRBV7-2 - CASSLSGRLAEYEQYF
TRBV5-6 - CASSLTGLNEKLFF
TRBV24-1 - CATSDSQGLTEKLFF
TRBV11-3 - CASSLTPSSYEQYF
TRBV7-2 - CASSSGYSQETQYF
TRBV3-1/TRBV3-2 - CASSQGLAGYEQYF
TRBV7-3 - CASSTGGPGEQFF
TRBV10-3 - CAISSRPRGETGELFF
TRBV19 - CASEARVNTEAFF
TRBV24-1 - CATSDPWRTSGMGADTQYF
TRBV5-5 few CASSLELAGGRETQYF
TRBV6-5 - CVSSWTGAAYEQYF
TRBV3-1/TRBV3-2 few CASSFIHHNSPLHF
TRBV4-3 once CASSQVKGAGANVLTF
TRBV29-1 large CSVEEQGAQREQYF
TRBV6-5 - CASSLAPDRAEQYF
TRBV19 - CASSIEVRVGRSPLHF
TRBV7-9 - CASSLGGNYGYTF
TRBV5-6 - CASSRQERRVLTF
TRBV7-2 few CASSPQGWGNEQFF
TRBV30 - CAWRRDGTDTQYF
TRBV6-5 - CASSYRDRDGYTF
TRBV23-1 - CASSRRPNQPQHF
TRBV5-8 - CASSLYVGTYNEQFF
TRBV3-1/TRBV3-2 - CASTPSGPGVGAYEQYF
TRBV19 - CASSSPGTGEQYF
TRBV6-2/TRBV6-3 once CASSYGGVRSGANVLTF
TRBV5-1 - CASSPGLAVTDTQYF
TRBV7-2 - CASSPLRGSNQPQHF
TRBV27 - CASSGSSGGVYEQYF